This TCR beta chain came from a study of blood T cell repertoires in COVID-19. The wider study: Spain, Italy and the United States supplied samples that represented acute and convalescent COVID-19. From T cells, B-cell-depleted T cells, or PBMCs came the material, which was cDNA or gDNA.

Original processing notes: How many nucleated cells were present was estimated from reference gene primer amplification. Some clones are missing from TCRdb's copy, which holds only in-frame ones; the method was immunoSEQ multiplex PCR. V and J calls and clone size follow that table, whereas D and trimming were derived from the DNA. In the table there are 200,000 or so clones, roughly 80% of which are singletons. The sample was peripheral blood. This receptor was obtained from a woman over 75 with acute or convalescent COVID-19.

Written as DNA, the CDR3 is TGTGCCAGCAGCTTAGGGGGCGCCTCTGGGGCCAACGTCCTGACTTTC. As protein: CASSLGGASGANVLTF. The V gene is TRBV11-3, the J gene TRBJ2-6, with D maybe TRBD1 (5 bases). Germline V gene data show CDR1 as SGHNT and CDR2 as YENEEA. V gave up 1 base and J gave up 0 bases, with 7 bases separating them. This CDR3 has 16 residues.